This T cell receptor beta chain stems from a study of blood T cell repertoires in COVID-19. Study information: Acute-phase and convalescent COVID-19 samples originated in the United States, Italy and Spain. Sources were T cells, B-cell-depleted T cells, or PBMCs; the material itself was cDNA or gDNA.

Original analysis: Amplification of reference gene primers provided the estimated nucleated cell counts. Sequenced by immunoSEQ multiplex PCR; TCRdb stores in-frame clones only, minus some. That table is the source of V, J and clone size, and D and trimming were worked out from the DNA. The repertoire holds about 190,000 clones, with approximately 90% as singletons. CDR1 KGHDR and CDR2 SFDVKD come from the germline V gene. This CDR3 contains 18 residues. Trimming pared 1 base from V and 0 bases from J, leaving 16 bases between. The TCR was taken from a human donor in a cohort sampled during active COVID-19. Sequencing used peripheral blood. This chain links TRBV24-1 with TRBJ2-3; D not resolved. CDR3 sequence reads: CATSDFQNPARSTDTQYF. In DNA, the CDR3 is TGTGCCACCAGTGATTTTCAAAATCCGGCCAGGAGCACAGATACGCAGTATTTT.